The sequence of this T cell receptor beta chain was determined in a study of T cell responses to AZD1222 COVID-19 vaccine. Here immunoSEQ multiplex PCR was the method, and the copy in TCRdb shows in-frame clones only, minus some. The table shows some 110,000 clones, with approximately 90% occurring only once. Germline lookup yields CDR1 MNHEY and CDR2 SVGAGI. The ends lost 6 bases at V and 8 bases at J; junction bases unmatched: 5. CDR3 length equals 12 residues. The origin of this receptor is an adult in good health. V gene TRBV6-5 combines with J gene TRBJ1-2; 8 bases are a match to TRBD1. Sequencing used peripheral blood, obtained on day 0 of AZD1222 vaccination. Written as DNA, the CDR3 is TGTGCCAGCAGCGGACAGGGTCGGGGCTACACCTTC. This translates into CASSGQGRGYTF.